The sequence of this T cell receptor beta chain was determined in a study of cytomegalovirus exposure and HLA in healthy donors. Study-wide results and caveats: When a later analysis compared HLA-associated TCR beta chains with equally common others, the HLA-associated chains turned out to be more clonally expanded and to have lower generation probabilities. Across donors, most TCRs were seen rarely, yet some public ones were widespread. Later analysis identified a missense DCLRE1C variant that was linked to TCR beta V- and J-gene trimming.

Amplification used 60 Vbeta primers and 13 Jbeta primers. Some clones are missing from TCRdb's copy, which holds only in-frame ones; the method was immunoSEQ multiplex PCR. The sample has 150,000 to 250,000 clones, approximately 80% seen once. Germline-derived CDR1 and CDR2 are MNHGY and SVAAGI. V lost 5 bases to trimming and J lost 4 bases; unmatched junction nucleotides: 8. CDR3 length: 16 residues. Turning to this clone: Its antigen is not identified.

The TCR comes from a boy between 2 and 10 years old in good health and CMV-seronegative. Sequenced material: PBMCs. This chain uses TRBV6-9 with TRBJ2-3; TRBD2 matches 11 bases. CDR3 amino acids: CASSRASGGRADTQYF. CDR3 bases: TGTGCCAGCAGTCGGGCTAGCGGGGGGCGAGCAGATACGCAGTATTTT.